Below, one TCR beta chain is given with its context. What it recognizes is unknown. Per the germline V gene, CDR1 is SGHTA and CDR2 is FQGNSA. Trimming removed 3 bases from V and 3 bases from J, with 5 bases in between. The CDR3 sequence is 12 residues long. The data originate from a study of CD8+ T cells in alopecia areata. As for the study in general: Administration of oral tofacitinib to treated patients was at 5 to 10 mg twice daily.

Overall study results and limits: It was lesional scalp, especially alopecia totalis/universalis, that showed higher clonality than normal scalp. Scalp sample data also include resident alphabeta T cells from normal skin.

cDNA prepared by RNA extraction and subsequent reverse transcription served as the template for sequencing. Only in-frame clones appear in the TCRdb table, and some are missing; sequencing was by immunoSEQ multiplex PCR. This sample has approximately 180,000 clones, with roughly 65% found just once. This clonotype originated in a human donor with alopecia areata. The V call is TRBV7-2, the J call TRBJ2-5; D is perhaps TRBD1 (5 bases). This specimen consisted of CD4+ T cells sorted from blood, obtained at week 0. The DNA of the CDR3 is TGTGCCAGCAGCTTGACAGAAGAGACCCAGTACTTC. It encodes CASSLTEETQYF.